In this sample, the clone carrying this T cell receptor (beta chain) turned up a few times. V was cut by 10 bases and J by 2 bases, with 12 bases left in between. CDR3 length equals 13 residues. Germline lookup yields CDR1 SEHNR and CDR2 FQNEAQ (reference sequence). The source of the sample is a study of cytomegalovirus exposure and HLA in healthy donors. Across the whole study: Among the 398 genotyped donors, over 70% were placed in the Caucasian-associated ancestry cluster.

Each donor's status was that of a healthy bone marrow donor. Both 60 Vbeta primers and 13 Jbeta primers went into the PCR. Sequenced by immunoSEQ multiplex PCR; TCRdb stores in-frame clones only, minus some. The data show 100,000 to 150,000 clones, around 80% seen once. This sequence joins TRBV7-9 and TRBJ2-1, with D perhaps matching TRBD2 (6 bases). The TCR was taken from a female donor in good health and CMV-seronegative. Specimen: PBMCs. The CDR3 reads CATLGGAYNEQFF. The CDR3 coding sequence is TGTGCCACCCTTGGCGGGGCCTACAATGAGCAGTTCTTC.